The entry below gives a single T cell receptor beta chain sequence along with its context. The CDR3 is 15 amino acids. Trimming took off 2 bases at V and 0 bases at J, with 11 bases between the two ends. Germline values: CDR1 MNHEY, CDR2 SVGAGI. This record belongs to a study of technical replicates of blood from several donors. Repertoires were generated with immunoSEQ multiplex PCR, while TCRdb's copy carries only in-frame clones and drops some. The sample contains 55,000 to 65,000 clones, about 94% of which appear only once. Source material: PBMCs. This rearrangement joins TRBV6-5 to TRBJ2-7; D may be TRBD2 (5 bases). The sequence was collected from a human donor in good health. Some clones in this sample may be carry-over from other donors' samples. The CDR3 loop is CASSYRTQGSYEQYF. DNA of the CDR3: TGTGCCAGCAGTTACCGGACTCAAGGCTCCTACGAGCAGTACTTC.